This T cell receptor (beta chain) was documented in a study of cytomegalovirus exposure and HLA in healthy donors (dated by TCRdb to the late 2010s). The study in broad terms: An earlier analysis of 550 to 700 of the donors reported approximately 290 Gb of sequence data and some 120 million unique TCR beta sequences from about 200 million T cells. Along with the roughly 700-subject first cohort, a separate validation cohort of over a hundred different subjects was used. Typing coverage differed by locus: A, B, C, DRB1 and DQB1 were typed in about 620-630 donors, DQA1 in approximately 520, DPA1 in approximately 600, and DPB1 in just under 490. The aim of the study was to test whether cataloging public T cell receptors could identify signatures of past pathogen exposure. An earlier analysis of around 640 of the donors used high-throughput TCR beta sequencing to judge whether each TCR beta V gene segment behaved as functional or pseudogenic. HLA typing included class I and class II loci at four-digit resolution. The study combined high-throughput TCR immunosequencing, statistical association of individual TCRs with disease status, and machine learning to predict cytomegalovirus infection status. All discovery cohort repertoires had been generated on a single sequencing platform. On average, roughly 240,000 unique TCR beta nucleotide sequences were sequenced per donor among some 430 genotyped donors of the cohort, with about 19% of those sequences being non-productive. A later analysis re-analyzed previously published TCR beta repertoires from 660 or so donors and added high-resolution HLA genotyping to study TCR occurrence patterns. An early release covering roughly 640 HLA-typed donors comprised 300 to 350 gigabases of sequencing data and around 86 million unique TCR sequences. Roughly 5 DR-DQ haplotypes were treated as single units for association and clustering because of strong linkage in the cohort. In the later analysis, no new phenotypic data were used to find candidate immune exposures; instead, reliance was placed on TCR beta sequences and their occurrence across donors. The study used immunosequencing to profile the T cell repertoires of approximately 650 subjects and linked those repertoires to cytomegalovirus serostatus. Donor age, sex, ethnicity and CMV serostatus were collected together with the repertoire data. A later genetic analysis used genome-wide SNP genotypes for about 65% of the roughly 670 donors, treating that subset as a discovery cohort. Of the 398 genotyped donors, about 80% fell in the genetic ancestry cluster associated with self-reported Caucasian donors. Summary of the overall study and its limitations: For the cohort, immune exposure information was limited to CMV serostatus. According to a later analysis, parvovirus B19, influenza, CMV and Epstein-Barr virus appeared linked to several top co-occurrence clusters. A cluster of highly shared sequence variants was judged likely to represent a technical artifact of the sequencing pipeline. Some IMGT-functional V segments, including TRBV6-2 and TRBV6-3, could not be distinguished by the 87-base-pair reads and were therefore excluded. An earlier analysis of around 600 of the donors showed that most TCR beta V segments appeared in productive rearrangements either about 87% or about 30% of the time, which broadly matched IMGT annotations. A later analysis found that most CMV-associated TCR beta chains appeared HLA-restricted, with HLA associations seemingly driven largely by CMV exposure. The study listed 164 TCR beta chains as associated with cytomegalovirus. In a later genetic analysis, a missense DCLRE1C variant was associated with V-gene and J-gene trimming of TCR beta chains, and the association was replicated in an independent cohort. A later genetic analysis reported fewer N-insertions in productive TCRs among donors in an Asian-associated ancestry cluster than the roughly 700-donor mean. Correlated functional status among segregating V segments might be attributable to linkage disequilibrium, but an unknown experimental factor could not be ruled out. The authors suggested that the approach could potentially be generalized to other disease states and immunological phenotypes. Roughly uniform sequencing depth across donors was assumed in presence/absence analyses, although this assumption may not hold. The classifier was reported to diagnose cytomegalovirus status with high specificity and sensitivity in both the original cohort and the validation cohort. Only TCR beta chains were sequenced in this cohort, and the absence of alpha or paired-chain data limited detectable features. In a later analysis, HLA-associated TCR beta chains showed more clonal expansion and lower generation probabilities than non-associated chains that were equally common. In vitro tests confirmed that three of the cytomegalovirus-associated TCR beta chains recognize cytomegalovirus antigens. Strong co-occurrence of HLA alleles, especially DR and DQ, made assigning TCR associations to individual alleles difficult. At a false discovery rate of 0.05, a later analysis linked some 18,000 TCR beta sequences to specific HLA alleles. Because counts were too low, about 15 rarely observed V segments, including chromosome 9 orphons, were left out of the earlier analysis of about 500 of the donors. Because HLA typing was missing for some donors at each locus, association tests included only the typed subset. A further reported finding was that TCR beta sequences accurately predicted the HLA-A and HLA-B alleles for most subjects in the first cohort. A later analysis found that TCR association rates varied across HLA loci, with DRB1 alleles showing the most associated TCRs and HLA-C alleles the fewest. Most TCR sequences were observed very rarely across donors, whereas some public TCRs were present in many individuals.

On this clone itself: Its cognate antigen has yet to be identified. Base qualities are not recorded, but no much larger clone differs from it by a single base.

The cohort comprised under 700 healthy bone marrow donors. Cohort members were all nominally healthy when sampled, although unrecorded immune exposures were likely present. The donor was CMV seronegative and belonged to the group of 352 seronegative cohort members. A peripheral blood sample was provided by each donor, and peripheral blood mononuclear cells were used for TCR beta sequencing. Genomic DNA extraction from the blood cell samples was performed with the Qiagen DNeasy Blood Extraction Kit. Libraries were constructed by the immunoSEQ multiplex PCR assay. For the multiplex PCR, a mixture combining 60 forward primers for TCR Vbeta segments and 13 reverse primers for TCR Jbeta segments was used. The CDR3 region of rearranged TCR beta genes was amplified from genomic DNA by a multiplex PCR assay. The amplified TCR beta libraries were sequenced on the Illumina HiSeq System as 87-base-pair reads. The study's processing was this. A later analysis counted tens of millions of unique TCR beta chains across the 670 or so repertoires, and around 9.9 million of these chains were shared by at least two donors. A nearest-neighbor algorithm error-corrected the raw reads and collapsed the reads into unique sequences, merging closely related sequences to remove PCR and sequencing errors. Alignment of CDR3 sequences to IMGT reference sequences was used to assign V, D and J gene segments. For a sequence to be retained, a match of at least six nucleotides was required to both a V gene segment and a J gene segment. A rearrangement was called productive if the CDR3 had no stop codons and remained in frame with V and J, and every other rearrangement was called non-productive. Following IMGT convention, CDR3 was defined as the stretch from the second conserved V-encoded cysteine to the conserved J-encoded phenylalanine. The earlier analysis of approximately 500 of the donors excluded sequences that lacked an unambiguous match to a single V gene segment. An earlier analysis of a few hundred of the donors classified V segments as functional when productive rearrangements were above 56.7% and as segregating when the standard deviation between donors was above 5%. A statistical classification framework was developed to diagnose cytomegalovirus status using the catalog of TCR beta chain sequences. In a later analysis, TCR nucleotide sequences were compared against IMGT/GENE-DB human TR gene sequences so that V and J genes could be assigned. The TCRdist pipeline was used in a later analysis to assign CDR3 sequences and most-parsimonious VDJ recombination scenarios. In a later analysis, each TCR beta chain was defined by its CDR3 amino acid sequence together with its V-gene family, and reads without a unique V-gene family were excluded. In a later analysis, nearly 600 highly shared, low-generation-probability nucleotide sequences were removed to address suspected cross-contamination and a sequencing artifact. For each public chain, a later analysis derived a clonal expansion index from normalized ranks of inferred template counts within each repertoire. A later analysis computed generation probabilities with a VDJ recombination model fitted to out-of-frame rearrangements, and checked the results against IGoR. A later analysis scored TCR-TCR, TCR-HLA and TCR-CMV co-occurrence with hypergeometric tests, applying a repertoire-size bias correction to TCR pairs. False discovery rates were estimated in a later analysis by permuting HLA or CMV assignments 20 times. In a later analysis, co-occurring TCRs were grouped with DBSCAN, and TCRdist sequence similarity was added when clustering was performed within HLA-allele-positive subsets. Repertoires with fewer than 30,000 or more than 120,000 public chains were left out of co-occurrence clustering, as were several repertoires with anomalous nucleotide sharing. Drawn from immuneACCESS, this table holds only the in-frame rearrangements with V and J called that TCRdb kept. Clones are partly lost; checked studies trace under half to an unresolved V gene and leave the rest unexplained. V and J calls and clone size are given by that table; D and trimming were obtained from the DNA. The sample table contains 200,000 or so clones; only one count was recorded for roughly 80% of them. Under 0.9% of the sample lies in the top ten.

Trimming accounts for 0 bases at V and 2 bases at J, while the number of junction bases matched to no gene is 5. The CDR3 sequence holds 18 residues, the cysteine and phenylalanine included. CDR3 DNA is the only sequence kept; it has 54 bases, read in frame from the first base. The germline V gene supplies CDR1 SGHVS and CDR2 FQNEAQ. This receptor was taken from a woman in her late teens or twenties in good health and CMV-seronegative. This chain joins TRBV7-8 to TRBJ1-5, with TRBD1 matching 12 junction bases. Source material: PBMCs. The DNA reads TGTGCCAGCAGCTTAGCGGGGACAGGGGGCCTCGGCAATCAGCCCCAGCATTTT. Its amino acids are CASSLAGTGGLGNQPQHF.